The 7 T cell receptor beta chains listed next were all sequenced from one sample in a study of T cells in Graves' hyperthyroidism and ophthalmopathy (dated by TCRdb to about 2019). Library preparation used multiplex PCR. The data were produced on an Illumina HiSeq 2000. TCR beta CDR3 regions were amplified from RNA transcripts. The TCR CDR3 was subjected to a first round of RT-PCR using the HTBI primer set and the Qiagen OneStep RT-PCR kit. In TCRdb, the public reads were trimmed at Q25 with fastp and aligned with MiXCR, with productive beta chains retained. Each record represents a unique CDR3 protein, reported with the most common genes and DNA among its rows. For this sample the table gives some 550,000 distinct CDR3 sequences, of which more than 20% were detected only once. 26% of the sample belongs to the ten largest clones. Material: blood. The receptors stem from a young man with Graves' hyperthyroidism.

This clonotype was seen at least ten times. V is TRBV5-1 and J is TRBJ2-2; possibly TRBD1 for D (5 bases). The CDR3 consists of 13 residues. The V gene's germline CDR1 is SGHRS and CDR2 YFSETQ. Trimming cost V 4 bases and J 6 bases, with 10 bases left between them. The CDR3 protein is CASSQGGPGELFF. The DNA of the CDR3 is TGCGCCAGCAGCCAGGGTGGGCCCGGGGAGCTGTTTTTT.

This clonotype was counted ten times or more. Germline and junction disagree at one end, which may indicate a read error. The V call is TRBV27, the J call TRBJ2-4; TRBD1 matches 8 bases. The CDR3 consists of 20 residues. Germline lookup yields CDR1 MNHEY and CDR2 SMNVEV (reference sequence). CDR3 loop: CASSSRPMGQAALAKDIQYF. The CDR3 region has the DNA TGTGCCAGCAGTTCCCGTCCGATGGGACAGGCCGCCTTAGCCAAAGACATTCAGTACTTC.

This chain joins TRBV11-2 and TRBJ1-2; D not certain. Germline V CDR1 and CDR2: SGHAT, FQNNGV. The CDR3 consists of 12 residues. V lost 2 bases to trimming and J lost 7 bases, with 8 bases between them. For the CDR3, the DNA is TGTGCCAGCAGCTTATCCGGGCTTGGCTACACCTTC. Translated, it gives CASSLSGLGYTF.

This clonotype was detected many times. The V call is TRBV6-2 or TRBV6-3, the J call TRBJ2-5, with 8 nucleotides matching TRBD1. Trimming removed 0 bases from V and 1 base from J; junction bases left unmatched: 1. This CDR3 comprises 15 residues. The V gene's germline CDR1 is MNHEY and CDR2 SVGEGT. This CDR3 is CASSYSGQGQETQYF. CDR3 coding DNA: TGTGCCAGCAGTTACTCAGGACAGGGCCAAGAGACCCAGTACTTC.

The count of this clonotype is one. This may arise from a read error, as a much more abundant clone is one base away. This rearrangement joins TRBV7-9 to TRBJ1-1, with D possibly TRBD1 on 5 matching bases. Germline assignment: CDR1 SEHNR and CDR2 FQNEAQ (reference sequence). The CDR3 has 14 residues. The CDR3 here is CASSLGGEYTEACF. In DNA, the CDR3 is TGTGCCAGCAGCTTAGGGGGGGAGTACACTGAAGCTTGCTTT.

The chain combines TRBV6-5 with TRBJ2-7; 8 bases agree with TRBD1. J was trimmed by 3 bases and V by 2 bases; bases with no gene match: 3. The CDR3 is 14 residues long. Germline lookup yields CDR1 MNHEY and CDR2 SVGAGI. The CDR3 is CASSYRGTGYEQYF. The CDR3 nucleotides are TGTGCCAGCAGTTACCGCGGGACAGGCTACGAGCAGTACTTC.

For this clonotype: This clone may be a read error of a much larger clone one base away. V gene TRBV14 combines with J gene TRBJ1-2; 9 bases align to TRBD1. With 6 bases clipped from V and 6 bases from J, the junction kept 20 bases outside the gene matches. Germline V gene data show CDR1 as SGHDN and CDR2 as FVKESK. This CDR3 has 18 residues. In DNA form, the CDR3 reads TGTGCCAGCAGACTATTACCGGGACAGGGACCTACCGAAGATGGCTACACCTTC. It encodes CASRLLPGQGPTEDGYTF. The full variable domain, with the rest looked up from reference TRBV14 and TRBJ1-2, is EAGVTQFPSHSVIEKGQTVTLRCDPISGHDNLYWYRRVMGKEIKFLLHFVKESKQDESGMPNNRFLAERTGGTYSTLKVQPAELEDSGVYFCASRLLPGQGPTEDGYTFGSGTRLTVV.